This T cell receptor beta chain was sequenced in a study of radiotherapy plus CTLA-4 blockade in lung cancer. Method: immunoSEQ multiplex PCR; TCRdb's copy keeps in-frame clones and lacks some. The sample yields approximately 25,000 clones, about four fifths seen once. Germline CDR1 is SGHVS and CDR2 is FNYEAQ. The V segment lost 5 bases and the J segment 7 bases; nucleotides outside the gene matches: 9. The CDR3 runs 16 residues. The V call is TRBV7-6, the J call TRBJ2-1; 12 bases align to TRBD2. The sequencing used peripheral blood, collected from a patient treated with radiotherapy plus ipilimumab. The clonotype originates from a human donor with non-small cell lung cancer that progressed on radiotherapy plus ipilimumab. The DNA for the CDR3 is TGTGCCAGCAGCCGACTAGCGGGAGAAGTCGGGAATGAGCAGTTCTTC. It yields the protein CASSRLAGEVGNEQFF. Supplemented by reference TRBV7-6 and TRBJ2-1, the full variable domain reads GAGVSQSPRYKVTKRGQDVALRCDPISGHVSLYWYRQALGQGPEFLTYFNYEAQQDKSGLPNDRFSAERPEGSISTLTIQRTEQRDSAMYRCASSRLAGEVGNEQFFGPGTRLTVL.